This T cell receptor (beta chain) is drawn from a study of CD8+CD57+ T cells in acquired aplastic anemia. Study as a whole: DNA from sorted CD4+ and CD8+ cells averaged around 3 ug.

Note on this clonotype: What it binds is not known.

The template for TCR beta VDJ and CDR3 sequence profiling was genomic DNA. TCRdb re-analysed the reads in MiXCR, keeping a single row per CDR3 protein. The sample lists over 100,000 distinct CDR3 sequences, 41% seen once, with 8% to 9.5% in the top ten. Germline loops: CDR1 SGHDT, CDR2 YYEEEE. With 2 bases clipped from V and 12 bases from J, the junction kept 11 bases outside the gene matches. This CDR3 spans 15 amino acids. Study-wide points: CD8+ Simpson's diversity showed no significant patient-control difference.

Source material: sorted CD4+, CD8+, or CD8+CD57+ T cells (not recorded which) from PBMCs. This clonotype was obtained from a human donor in good health, serving as a control. The chain employs TRBV5-6 and TRBJ1-6; TRBD1 matches 7 bases. Here the CDR3 reads CASSFYRGPPRPLHF. DNA of the CDR3: TGTGCCAGCAGCTTTTATAGGGGGCCCCCACGACCCCTCCACTTT.